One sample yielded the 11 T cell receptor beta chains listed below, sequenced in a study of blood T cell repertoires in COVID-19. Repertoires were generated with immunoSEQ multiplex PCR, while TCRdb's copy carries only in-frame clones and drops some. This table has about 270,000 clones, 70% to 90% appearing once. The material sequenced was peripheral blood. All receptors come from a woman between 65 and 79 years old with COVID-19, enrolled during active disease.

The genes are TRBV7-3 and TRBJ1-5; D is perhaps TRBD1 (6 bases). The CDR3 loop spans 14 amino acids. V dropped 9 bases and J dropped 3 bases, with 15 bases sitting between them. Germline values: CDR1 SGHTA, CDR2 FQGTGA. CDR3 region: CARKEQGDNQPQHF. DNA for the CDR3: TGTGCCAGGAAAGAACAGGGTGACAATCAGCCCCAGCATTTT.

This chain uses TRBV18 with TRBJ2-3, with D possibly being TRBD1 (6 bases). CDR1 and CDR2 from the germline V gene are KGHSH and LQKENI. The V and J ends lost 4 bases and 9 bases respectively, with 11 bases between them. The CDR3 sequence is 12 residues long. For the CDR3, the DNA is TGTGCCAGCTCACGGGACACCCAGACGCAGTATTTT. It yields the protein CASSRDTQTQYF.

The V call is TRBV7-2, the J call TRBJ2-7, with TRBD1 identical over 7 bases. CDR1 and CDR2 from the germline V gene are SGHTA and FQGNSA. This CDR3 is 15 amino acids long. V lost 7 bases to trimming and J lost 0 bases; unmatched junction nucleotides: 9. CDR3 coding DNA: TGTGCCAGCAACCTAGCAGGACAGGTCTCCTACGAGCAGTACTTC. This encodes CASNLAGQVSYEQYF.

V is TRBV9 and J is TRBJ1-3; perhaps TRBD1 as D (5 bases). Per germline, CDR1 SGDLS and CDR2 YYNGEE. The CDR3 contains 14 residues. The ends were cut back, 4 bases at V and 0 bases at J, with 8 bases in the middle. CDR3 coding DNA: TGTGCCAGCAGCACAGGTCTCTCTGGAAACACCATATATTTT. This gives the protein CASSTGLSGNTIYF.

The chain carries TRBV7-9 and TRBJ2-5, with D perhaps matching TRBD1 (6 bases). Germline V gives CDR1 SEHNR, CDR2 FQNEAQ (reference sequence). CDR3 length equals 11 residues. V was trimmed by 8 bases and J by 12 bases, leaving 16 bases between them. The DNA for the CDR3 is TGTGCCAGCGTTACTTGGGCAGGGGAGTACTTC. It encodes CASVTWAGEYF.

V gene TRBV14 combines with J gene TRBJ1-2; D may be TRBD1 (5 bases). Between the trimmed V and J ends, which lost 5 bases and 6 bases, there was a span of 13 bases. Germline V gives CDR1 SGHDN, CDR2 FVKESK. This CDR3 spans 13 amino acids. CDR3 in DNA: TGTGCCAGCAGCTCGAGGCGACAGAATGGCTACACCTTC. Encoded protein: CASSSRRQNGYTF. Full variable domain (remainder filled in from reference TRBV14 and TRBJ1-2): EAGVTQFPSHSVIEKGQTVTLRCDPISGHDNLYWYRRVMGKEIKFLLHFVKESKQDESGMPNNRFLAERTGGTYSTLKVQPAELEDSGVYFCASSSRRQNGYTFGSGTRLTVV.

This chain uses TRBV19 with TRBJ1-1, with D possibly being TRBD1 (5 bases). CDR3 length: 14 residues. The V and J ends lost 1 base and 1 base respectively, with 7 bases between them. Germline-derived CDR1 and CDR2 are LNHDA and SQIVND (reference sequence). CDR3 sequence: CASSIGGPNTEAFF. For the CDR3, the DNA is TGTGCCAGTAGTATAGGGGGCCCGAACACTGAAGCTTTCTTT.

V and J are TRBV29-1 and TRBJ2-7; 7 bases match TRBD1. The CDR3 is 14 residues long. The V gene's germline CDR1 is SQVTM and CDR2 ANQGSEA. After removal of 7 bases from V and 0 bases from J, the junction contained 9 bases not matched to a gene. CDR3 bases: TGCAGCGCCTCACTACAGGGGCTCTCCTACGAGCAGTACTTC. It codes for CSASLQGLSYEQYF.

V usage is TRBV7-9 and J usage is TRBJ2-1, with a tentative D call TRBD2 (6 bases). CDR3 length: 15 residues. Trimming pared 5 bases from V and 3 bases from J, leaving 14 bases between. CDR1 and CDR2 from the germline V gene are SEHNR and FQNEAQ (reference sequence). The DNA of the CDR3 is TGTGCCAGCAGCCAGGGCGGGGTGGACTACAATGAGCAGTTCTTC. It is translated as CASSQGGVDYNEQFF. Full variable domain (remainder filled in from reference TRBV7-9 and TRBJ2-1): DTGVSQNPRHKITKRGQNVTFRCDPISEHNRLYWYRQTLGQGPEFLTYFQNEAQLEKSRLLSDRFSAERPKGSFSTLEIQRTEQGDSAMYLCASSQGGVDYNEQFFGPGTRLTVL.

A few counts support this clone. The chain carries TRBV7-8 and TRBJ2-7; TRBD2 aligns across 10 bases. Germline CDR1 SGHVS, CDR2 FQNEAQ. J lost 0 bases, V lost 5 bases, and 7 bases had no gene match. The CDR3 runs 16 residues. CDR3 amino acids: CASSGRSGGSSYEQYF. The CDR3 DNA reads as TGTGCCAGCAGCGGACGTAGCGGGGGGAGCTCCTACGAGCAGTACTTC. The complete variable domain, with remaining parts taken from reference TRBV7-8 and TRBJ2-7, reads GAGVSQSPRYKVAKRGQDVALRCDPISGHVSLFWYQQALGQGPEFLTYFQNEAQLDKSGLPSDRFFAERPEGSVSTLKIQRTQQEDSAVYLCASSGRSGGSSYEQYFGPGTRLTVT.

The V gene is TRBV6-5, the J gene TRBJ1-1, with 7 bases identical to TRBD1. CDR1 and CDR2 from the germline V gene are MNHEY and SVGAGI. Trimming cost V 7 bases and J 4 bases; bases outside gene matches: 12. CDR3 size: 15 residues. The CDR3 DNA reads TGTGCCAGCACCTCCCTGGGACAGTCTGTCACTGAAGCTTTCTTT. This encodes CASTSLGQSVTEAFF.